The entry that follows covers one TCR beta chain sequence. The antigen is unknown. The junction shows a germline mismatch at one end, possibly a read error. It was unsorted whole blood that yielded blood RNA, and germline DNA was also extracted. This sample stems from a study of tumor-infiltrating lymphocytes in primary liver carcinoma. Findings and limits, study-wide: Tumors and blood were compared for top-250-clone fraction, and tumors had the significantly higher value (p = 0.039).

The CDR3 loop spans 13 amino acids. The germline V gene has CDR1 MDHEN and CDR2 SYDVKM. From around 500 ng total RNA, TCR beta cDNA was generated with a primer in the constant region. Three rounds of nested multiplex PCR with slightly modified ARM-PCR produced TCR beta libraries. TRBV1-TRBV30 forward primers paired with a C-beta reverse primer were used in the first two PCR rounds, which ran roughly 11 cycles each. Each CDR3 protein gets one entry after TCRdb re-called the multiplex PCR reads with MiXCR. This sample yields 330,000 or so distinct CDR3 sequences, of which about 61% are seen a single time; about 6% belongs to the top ten.

Sequencing was carried out using peripheral blood. This clonotype was sampled from a man aged 35-49 years with primary liver carcinoma and hepatitis B virus infection. The V gene is TRBV28, the J gene TRBJ2-7; D call uncertain. The CDR3 bases are TGTGCGAGCAACTATAACCCCACGCGGGAGCAGTACTTC. Amino acids: CASNYNPTREQYF.